This T cell receptor (beta chain) appears in the sequencing data of a study of tumor-infiltrating lymphocytes in oesophageal squamous cell carcinoma. TCRdb re-derived calls from the PCR reads in MiXCR, one entry per CDR3 protein. Of 15,000 to 18,000 distinct CDR3 sequences listed, roughly 54% were seen once; the top ten hold approximately 34%. This clonotype was sampled from a female donor with esophageal squamous cell carcinoma. The source material was esophageal tumor tissue.

The DNA for the CDR3 is TGTGCCAGCAGCTCAGGGACAGGCTCCTACGAGCAGTACTTC. It translates to CASSSGTGSYEQYF. The chain links TRBV7-6 to TRBJ2-4, with TRBD1 identical over 8 bases. The DNA end lines up better with TRBJ2-7; the J call may be wrong. Looked up from germline, CDR1 is SGHVS and CDR2 is FNYEAQ. The CDR3 contains 14 residues.